This TCR beta chain was obtained from a study of blood T cell repertoires in COVID-19. Across the study: PBMCs, B-cell-depleted T cells, or T cells provided the cDNA or gDNA that made up the material.

V lost 7 bases, J lost 4 bases, and 9 bases lay in between. The CDR3 covers 12 residues. Germline assignment: CDR1 MNHEY and CDR2 SVGAGI. Measured with immunoSEQ multiplex PCR; TCRdb has only the in-frame clones, and not every one. This sample has approximately 130,000 clones, with roughly 81% found just once. The material sequenced was peripheral blood. This chain joins TRBV6-5 and TRBJ2-3; TRBD2 might be the D (5 bases). This clonotype was sampled from a human donor in a cohort sampled during active COVID-19. The CDR3, as DNA: TGTGCCAGCACTGGGGAGTCAGATACGCAGTATTTT. Its translation is CASTGESDTQYF.